This TCR beta chain was recovered during a study of CD4 and CD8 cells across lung adenocarcinoma regions listed by TCRdb under 2018. About the full investigation: The study compared tumor centers with tumor margins to examine intratumor heterogeneity of the T cell receptor repertoire.

Points on this clonotype: Its antigen is not yet known. Base-call qualities are not available, and no considerably larger clone is one nucleotide away.

Donors were patients with localized lung adenocarcinoma, a subtype of non-small cell lung cancer. These samples came from the margins of localized lung adenocarcinomas. CD8+ T cells from tumor tissue were profiled separately from CD4+ T cells for TCR repertoire analysis. The CDR3 goes from the cysteine to the phenylalanine over 16 residues. Just CDR3 DNA is preserved here, 48 bases in frame from base 1. From a lookup of the germline V gene, CDR1 and CDR2 are ENHRY and SYGVKD. Here V drops 0 bases and J drops 6 bases, and the junction holds 5 bases not matched to any gene. Receptor libraries were prepared by PCR. These reads were obtained on a HiSeq X Ten. The raw public data were reprocessed by TCRdb itself: fastp quality trimming at Q25, MiXCR clonotype calling, in-frame beta chains only. Rows are combined by CDR3 protein, so each entry shows the most common genes and DNA. The sample has approximately 10,000 distinct CDR3 sequences on record, approximately 50% of them singletons. About 88% of the sample is taken by the ten largest.

In this chain, TRBV10-3 is recombined with TRBJ2-1, and TRBD2 matches 10 of the central bases. Sequenced input: CD8+ T cells from the margin of a lung tumor. The cell subset or site label, as the study defines it: tumor margin region. The receptor's source is a male donor with lung adenocarcinoma. The CD4 and CD8 labels of this study may be unreliable. CDR3 loop: CAISESLTSGSNEQFF. The sequenced DNA: TGTGCCATCAGTGAGTCCCTGACTAGCGGGTCCAATGAGCAGTTCTTC.